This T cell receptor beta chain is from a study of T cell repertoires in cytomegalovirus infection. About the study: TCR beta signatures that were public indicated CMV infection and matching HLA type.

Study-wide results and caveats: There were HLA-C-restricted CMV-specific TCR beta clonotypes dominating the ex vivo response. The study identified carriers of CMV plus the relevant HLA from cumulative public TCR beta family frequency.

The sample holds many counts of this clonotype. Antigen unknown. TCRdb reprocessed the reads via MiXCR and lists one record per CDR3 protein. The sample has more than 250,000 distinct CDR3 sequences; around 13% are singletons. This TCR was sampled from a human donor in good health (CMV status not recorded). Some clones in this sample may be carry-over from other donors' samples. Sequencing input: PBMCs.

As DNA, the CDR3 is TGTGCCAGCAGCTCTAGCGGGACCACCGGGGAGCTGTTTTTT. Its translation is CASSSSGTTGELFF. This sequence joins TRBV7-9 and TRBJ2-2; TRBD2 aligns across 9 bases. This CDR3 has 14 residues. J gave up 4 bases and V 4 bases, and 1 base lay outside the gene matches. Germline V CDR1 and CDR2: SEHNR, FQNEAQ (reference sequence).